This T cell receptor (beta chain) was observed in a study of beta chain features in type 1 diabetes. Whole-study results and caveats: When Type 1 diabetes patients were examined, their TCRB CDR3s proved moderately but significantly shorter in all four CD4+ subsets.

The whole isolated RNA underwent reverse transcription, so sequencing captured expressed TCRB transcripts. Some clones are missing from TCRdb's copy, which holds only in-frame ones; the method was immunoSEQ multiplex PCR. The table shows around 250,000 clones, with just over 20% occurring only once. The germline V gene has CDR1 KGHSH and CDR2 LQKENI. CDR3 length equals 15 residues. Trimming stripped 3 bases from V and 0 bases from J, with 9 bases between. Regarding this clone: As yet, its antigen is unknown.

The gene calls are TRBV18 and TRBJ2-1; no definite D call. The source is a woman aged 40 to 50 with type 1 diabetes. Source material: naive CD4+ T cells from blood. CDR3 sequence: CASSPPSSSYNEQFF. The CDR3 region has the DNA TGTGCCAGCTCACCCCCCTCCAGCTCCTACAATGAGCAGTTCTTC.